This T cell receptor beta chain was found in a study of cytomegalovirus exposure and HLA in healthy donors. Study observations and caveats: Earlier findings revealed that most TCR beta V segments proved productive either about 87% or about 30% of the time.

Turning to this clone: Antigen specificity is unknown.

With 7 bases removed from V and 0 bases from J, the gap between germline ends came to 11 bases. The CDR3 spans 14 residues. Germline CDR1 and CDR2: MNHEY and SVGAGI. The PCR contained 60 Vbeta and 13 Jbeta primers. In the original analysis: It was a later analysis that counted 83 million or so unique TCR beta chains, of which 9.5 million to 14 million were shared. Sequencing used immunoSEQ multiplex PCR; TCRdb keeps in-frame clones, though not all of them. V and J calls and clone size follow that table, whereas D and trimming were derived from the DNA. In the table there are 150,000 to 200,000 clones, approximately 81% of which are singletons.

The TCR was taken from a man younger than 30 in good health and CMV-seropositive. Sequenced input: PBMCs. The rearrangement links TRBV6-5 to TRBJ2-3, with D possibly being TRBD1 (5 bases). CDR3 in amino acids: CASTPTASTDTQYF. The CDR3 DNA reads TGTGCCAGCACGCCGACAGCTAGCACAGATACGCAGTATTTT.